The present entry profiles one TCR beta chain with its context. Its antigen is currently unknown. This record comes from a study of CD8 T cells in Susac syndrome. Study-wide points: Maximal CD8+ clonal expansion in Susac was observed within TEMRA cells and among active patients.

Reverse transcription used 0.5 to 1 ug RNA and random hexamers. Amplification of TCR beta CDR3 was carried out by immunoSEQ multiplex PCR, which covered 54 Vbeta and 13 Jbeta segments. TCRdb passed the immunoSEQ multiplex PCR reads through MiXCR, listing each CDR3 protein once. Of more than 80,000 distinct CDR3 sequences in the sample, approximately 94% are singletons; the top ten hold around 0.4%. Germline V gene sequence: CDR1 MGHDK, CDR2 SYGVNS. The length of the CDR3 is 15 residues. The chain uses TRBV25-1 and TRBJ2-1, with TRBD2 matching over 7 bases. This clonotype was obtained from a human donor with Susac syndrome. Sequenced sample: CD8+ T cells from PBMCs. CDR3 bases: TGTGCGGTTACTGGCGGGGGTTCCTCCTACAATGAGCAGTTCTTC. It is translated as CAVTGGGSSYNEQFF.